This is a list of T cell receptor beta chains from one sample in a study of early stage breast cancer tumors. Repertoires were generated with immunoSEQ multiplex PCR, while TCRdb's copy carries only in-frame clones and drops some. The sample has around 30,000 clones, about 70% seen once. Material for sequencing was blood. The receptors shown here come from a person aged 45-65 years with breast cancer. Both conserved end residues are part of each CDR3. Each record gives: V gene, D gene, J gene, clone size, CDR3 DNA, CDR3 protein. The D gene is left open where the match is weak. Part of the rows lack a size; the others show once, few, many or a class for expanded clones.

V gene: TRBV30; D gene: NA; J gene: TRBJ2-3; clone size: NA; CDR3 DNA: TGTGCCTGGAGAAGGGGCCTACAGGCACTACAACTTTTT; CDR3 protein: CAWRRGLQALQLF
V gene: TRBV27; D gene: NA; J gene: TRBJ2-5; clone size: NA; CDR3 DNA: TGTGCCAGCAGTACGAACCCTTTGGAGACCCAGTACTTC; CDR3 protein: CASSTNPLETQYF
V gene: TRBV4-1; D gene: NA; J gene: TRBJ1-2; clone size: few; CDR3 DNA: TGCGCCAGCAGCCAAGTGTGGGATTCTAACTATGGCTACACCTTC; CDR3 protein: CASSQVWDSNYGYTF
V gene: TRBV9; D gene: NA; J gene: TRBJ2-1; clone size: NA; CDR3 DNA: TGTGCCAGCAGCCCTAGTACGTGGGAGCAGTTCTTC; CDR3 protein: CASSPSTWEQFF
V gene: TRBV19; D gene: NA; J gene: TRBJ1-5; clone size: NA; CDR3 DNA: TGTGCCAGTAGTATCACACATAGCAATCAGCCCCAGCATTTT; CDR3 protein: CASSITHSNQPQHF
V gene: TRBV27; D gene: NA; J gene: TRBJ2-1; clone size: NA; CDR3 DNA: TGTGCCAGCAGTACCCGGAGTAGCTCCTACAATGAGCAGTTCTTC; CDR3 protein: CASSTRSSSYNEQFF
V gene: TRBV11-1; D gene: TRBD1; J gene: TRBJ2-7; clone size: NA; CDR3 DNA: TGTGCCAGCAGCTTAGCTGGAACAGGGGGCAAGTACGAGCAGTACTTC; CDR3 protein: CASSLAGTGGKYEQYF
V gene: TRBV25-1; D gene: TRBD2; J gene: TRBJ2-3; clone size: NA; CDR3 DNA: TGTGCCAGCAGTGAATACACTAGCGGGAGGGCCCGGGCAGATACGCAGTATTTT; CDR3 protein: CASSEYTSGRARADTQYF
V gene: TRBV7-2; D gene: NA; J gene: TRBJ2-7; clone size: NA; CDR3 DNA: TGTGCCAGCAGCTTCGGGCTAGCCTCCTACGAGCAGTACTTC; CDR3 protein: CASSFGLASYEQYF
V gene: TRBV29-1; D gene: NA; J gene: TRBJ2-2; clone size: few; CDR3 DNA: TGCAGCGCCTATTTCGGGGAGCTGTTTTTT; CDR3 protein: CSAYFGELFF
V gene: TRBV6-6; D gene: NA; J gene: TRBJ2-7; clone size: NA; CDR3 DNA: TGTGCCAGCAGAGAAGGGGTGAAGACCTACGAGCAGTACTTC; CDR3 protein: CASREGVKTYEQYF
V gene: TRBV6-6; D gene: NA; J gene: TRBJ1-2; clone size: NA; CDR3 DNA: TGTGCCAGCAGTTCGAACTATGGCTACACCTTC; CDR3 protein: CASSSNYGYTF
V gene: TRBV5-6; D gene: NA; J gene: TRBJ1-1; clone size: once; CDR3 DNA: TGTGCCAGCAGCCCCACCATGAACACTGAAGCTTTCTTT; CDR3 protein: CASSPTMNTEAFF
V gene: TRBV7-2; D gene: NA; J gene: TRBJ2-5; clone size: NA; CDR3 DNA: TGTGCCAGCAGCATCTTGGTGGGGGTCCAAGAGACCCAGTACTTC; CDR3 protein: CASSILVGVQETQYF
V gene: TRBV7-8; D gene: TRBD1; J gene: TRBJ1-1; clone size: NA; CDR3 DNA: TGTGCCAGCAGCGGGGGACAGACGAACACTGAAGCTTTCTTT; CDR3 protein: CASSGGQTNTEAFF
V gene: TRBV5-1; D gene: NA; J gene: TRBJ2-7; clone size: NA; CDR3 DNA: TGCGCCAGCAGCCTGACAGGTTATTACGAGCAGTACTTC; CDR3 protein: CASSLTGYYEQYF
V gene: TRBV11-3; D gene: NA; J gene: TRBJ1-1; clone size: NA; CDR3 DNA: TGTGCCAGCAGCTTTAGGGGCGCGAGCACTGAAGCTTTCTTT; CDR3 protein: CASSFRGASTEAFF
V gene: TRBV6-6; D gene: NA; J gene: TRBJ2-1; clone size: NA; CDR3 DNA: TGTGCCAGCAGTTATCCCCCTGACGGACTTGATGAGCAGTTCTTC; CDR3 protein: CASSYPPDGLDEQFF
V gene: TRBV30; D gene: TRBD2; J gene: TRBJ2-3; clone size: NA; CDR3 DNA: TGTGCCTGGAGTGCCAAAGGACTAGGTGGCGATACGCAGTATTTT; CDR3 protein: CAWSAKGLGGDTQYF
V gene: TRBV29-1; D gene: NA; J gene: TRBJ2-1; clone size: NA; CDR3 DNA: TGCAGCGTTGTTTTTAGCGGGACAGGCTATGAGCAGTTCTTC; CDR3 protein: CSVVFSGTGYEQFF
V gene: TRBV14; D gene: NA; J gene: TRBJ2-7; clone size: few; CDR3 DNA: TGTGCCAGCAGCCAAGAAGCGCAGGGTTTCTACGAGCAGTACTTC; CDR3 protein: CASSQEAQGFYEQYF
V gene: TRBV7-9; D gene: NA; J gene: TRBJ1-5; clone size: NA; CDR3 DNA: TGTGCCAGCAGCTTAGGGGGTTCCCAGCCCCAGCATTTT; CDR3 protein: CASSLGGSQPQHF
V gene: TRBV7-8; D gene: TRBD2; J gene: TRBJ2-2; clone size: NA; CDR3 DNA: TGTGCCAGCAGCTTAGCGGTCCTAGCGGGAACCGGGGAGCTGTTTTTT; CDR3 protein: CASSLAVLAGTGELFF
V gene: TRBV11-2; D gene: NA; J gene: TRBJ2-7; clone size: NA; CDR3 DNA: TGTGCCAGCAGCTCGGGCCCGTTTAGTCATTACGAGCAGTACTTC; CDR3 protein: CASSSGPFSHYEQYF
V gene: TRBV14; D gene: NA; J gene: TRBJ1-1; clone size: NA; CDR3 DNA: TGTGCCAGCAGCCAAGAATCACTGACTGAAGCTTTCTTT; CDR3 protein: CASSQESLTEAFF